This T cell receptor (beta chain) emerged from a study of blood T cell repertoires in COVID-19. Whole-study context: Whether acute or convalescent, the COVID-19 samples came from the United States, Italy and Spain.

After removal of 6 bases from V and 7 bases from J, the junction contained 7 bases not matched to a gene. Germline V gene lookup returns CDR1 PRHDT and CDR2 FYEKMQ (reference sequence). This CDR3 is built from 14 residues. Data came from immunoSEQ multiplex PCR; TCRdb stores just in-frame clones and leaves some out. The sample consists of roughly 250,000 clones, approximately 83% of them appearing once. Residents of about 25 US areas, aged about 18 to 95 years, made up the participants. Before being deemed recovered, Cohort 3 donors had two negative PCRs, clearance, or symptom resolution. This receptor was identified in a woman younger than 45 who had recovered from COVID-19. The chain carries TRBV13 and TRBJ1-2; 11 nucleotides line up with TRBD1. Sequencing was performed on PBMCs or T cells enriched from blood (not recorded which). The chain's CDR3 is CASSPGQGAPGYTF. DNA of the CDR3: TGTGCCAGCAGTCCCGGACAGGGGGCGCCTGGCTACACCTTC.